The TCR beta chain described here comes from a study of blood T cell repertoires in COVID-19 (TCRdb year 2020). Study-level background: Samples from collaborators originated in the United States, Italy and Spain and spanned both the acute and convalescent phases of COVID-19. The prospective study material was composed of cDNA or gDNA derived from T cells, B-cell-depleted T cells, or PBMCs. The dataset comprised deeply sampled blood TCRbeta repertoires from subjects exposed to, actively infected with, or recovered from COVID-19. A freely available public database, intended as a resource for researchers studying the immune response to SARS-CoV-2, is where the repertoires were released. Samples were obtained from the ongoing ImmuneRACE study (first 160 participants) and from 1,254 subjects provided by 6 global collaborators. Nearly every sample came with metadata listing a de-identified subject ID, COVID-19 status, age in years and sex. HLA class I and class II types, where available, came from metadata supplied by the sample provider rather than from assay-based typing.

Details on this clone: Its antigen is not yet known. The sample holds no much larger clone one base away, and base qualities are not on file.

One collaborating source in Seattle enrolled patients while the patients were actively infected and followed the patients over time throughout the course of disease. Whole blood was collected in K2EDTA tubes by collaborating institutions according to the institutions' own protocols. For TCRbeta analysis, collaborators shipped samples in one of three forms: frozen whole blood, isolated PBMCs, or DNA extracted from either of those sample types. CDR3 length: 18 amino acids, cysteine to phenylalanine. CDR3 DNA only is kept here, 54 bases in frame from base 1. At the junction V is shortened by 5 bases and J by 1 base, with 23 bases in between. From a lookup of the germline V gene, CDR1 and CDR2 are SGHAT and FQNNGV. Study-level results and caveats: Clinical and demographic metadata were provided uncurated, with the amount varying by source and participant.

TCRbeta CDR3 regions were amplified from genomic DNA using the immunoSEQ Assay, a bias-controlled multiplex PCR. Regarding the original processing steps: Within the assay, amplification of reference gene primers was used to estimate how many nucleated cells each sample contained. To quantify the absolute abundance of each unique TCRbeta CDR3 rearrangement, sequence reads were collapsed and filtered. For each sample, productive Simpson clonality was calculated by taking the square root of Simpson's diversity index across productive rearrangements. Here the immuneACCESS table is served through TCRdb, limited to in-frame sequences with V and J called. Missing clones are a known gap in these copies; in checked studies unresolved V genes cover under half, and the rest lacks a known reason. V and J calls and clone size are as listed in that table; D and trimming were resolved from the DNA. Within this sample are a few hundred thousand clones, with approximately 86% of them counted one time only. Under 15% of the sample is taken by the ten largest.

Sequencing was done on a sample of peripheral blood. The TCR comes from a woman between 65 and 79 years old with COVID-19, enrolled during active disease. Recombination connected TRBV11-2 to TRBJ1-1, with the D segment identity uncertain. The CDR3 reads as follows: CASSPSGGVGSENTEAFF. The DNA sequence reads TGTGCCAGCAGCCCGAGCGGTGGGGTAGGCTCGGAGAACACTGAAGCTTTCTTT.